The present TCR beta chain was sequenced within a study of blood T cells in healthy people across ages. Overall study results and limits: Higher diversity, along with more naive CD4+ cells, distinguished long-lived donors from aged donors.

The donors, all healthy, were Caucasians living in Russia, aged 6 to 90. Isolated PBMCs totaled at least 6 million in each sample. Sample-barcoded 5' priming and a J-beta primer mix drove a second PCR of roughly 6 to 12 cycles. TCRdb fed the 5' RACE reads into MiXCR, producing one record per CDR3 protein. This sample has around 800,000 distinct CDR3 sequences, with about 42% found just once. Trimming took 6 bases from V and 0 from J, leaving 12 bases between them. The germline gives CDR1 DFQATT, CDR2 SNEGSKA (reference sequence). The CDR3 loop spans 13 amino acids. This clonotype has more than one count but fewer than ten. The antigen remains unidentified.

The rearrangement links TRBV20-1 to TRBJ2-7; no clear D gene. This TCR was sampled from a man between 60 and 75 years old in good health. The specimen was blood. CDR3 sequence reads: CSAGRTDSYEQYF. In DNA, the CDR3 is TGCAGTGCAGGCAGGACCGACTCCTACGAGCAGTACTTC.